These T cell receptor beta chains were read from a single sample in a study of T cells after yellow fever vaccination. MiXCR was run by TCRdb on the 5' RACE reads, yielding one entry per CDR3 protein. Seen here are approximately 250,000 distinct CDR3 sequences, approximately 5.2% observed once, and the top ten hold around 3.5%. Material: CD4+ T cells sorted from PBMCs, obtained on the day of the yellow fever booster vaccination. These receptors were obtained from a man between 18 and 35 years old who received the YFV17D yellow fever vaccine. Both conserved end residues are trimmed from each CDR3. Each record gives: V gene, CDR3 protein.

V: TRBV7-2
CDR3: ASSPPGGGNEQY

V: TRBV27
CDR3: ASSFGHTGGYT

V: TRBV6-2/TRBV6-3
CDR3: ASSWNLGVYNEQF

V: TRBV5-4
CDR3: ASRGGSGAQFAYNEQF

V: TRBV30
CDR3: AWSRDGRETQY

V: TRBV12-3/TRBV12-4
CDR3: ASRRDRASETQY

V: TRBV6-5
CDR3: ASSYSLWVNEQF

V: TRBV7-7
CDR3: ASSLDYNSPLH

V: TRBV5-1
CDR3: ASSLAGVLEGYT

V: TRBV4-2
CDR3: ASSQDSGPQPGELF

V: TRBV6-6
CDR3: ASSYGLAGASSEQF

V: TRBV2
CDR3: ASSDSPAYEQY

V: TRBV20-1
CDR3: SARVGHTEAF

V: TRBV4-1
CDR3: ASSQDQLGRGTEAF

V: TRBV6-5
CDR3: ASREGYEQY

V: TRBV7-9
CDR3: ASSPSRQYEQY

V: TRBV7-2
CDR3: ASSLAVRGDGYT

V: TRBV5-1
CDR3: ASSIGLAGNTGELF

V: TRBV7-2
CDR3: ASSPPGSRNTEAF

V: TRBV12-3/TRBV12-4
CDR3: ASRGGGGGSADTQY

V: TRBV7-9
CDR3: ASSLDSGNQPQH

V: TRBV7-2
CDR3: ASELHGGVGYGYT

V: TRBV3-1
CDR3: ASSQDSLRWGSSYNEQF

V: TRBV6-6
CDR3: ASSLDRGQQETQY

V: TRBV7-2
CDR3: ASSLSRVFGNTIY

V: TRBV20-1
CDR3: SARLAGTGGNTQY

V: TRBV6-2/TRBV6-3
CDR3: ASSRGETQY

V: TRBV20-1
CDR3: SAEGINSGNTIY

V: TRBV29-1
CDR3: SVGSGGRGL

V: TRBV5-1
CDR3: ASSRNTNEQF

V: TRBV7-2
CDR3: ASSRAADDRETQY

V: TRBV11-3
CDR3: ASSPEHTGELF

V: TRBV6-2/TRBV6-3
CDR3: ASSYGVAGNQETQY

V: TRBV18
CDR3: ASSPGQTQETQY

V: TRBV15
CDR3: ATSRFGGANTGELF

V: TRBV5-1
CDR3: ASTRGGTNTDTQY

V: TRBV7-2
CDR3: ASSLRNTIY

V: TRBV12-3/TRBV12-4
CDR3: ASSFGGNSNQPQH

V: TRBV11-3
CDR3: ASSASGTYNEQF

V: TRBV5-1
CDR3: ASGSGARALSLDEQY

V: TRBV4-2
CDR3: ASSQGPRGPRSEAF

V: TRBV6-5
CDR3: ASRGYNEKLF